This TCR beta chain derives from a study of blood T cell repertoires in COVID-19. Study summary: Researchers got acute and convalescent COVID-19 samples from the United States, Italy and Spain. The analysed material was cDNA or gDNA that came from T cells, B-cell-depleted T cells, or PBMCs.

Authors' methods: Researchers report that nucleated cell counts were estimated from reference gene primer amplification. Some clones are missing from TCRdb's copy, which holds only in-frame ones; the method was immunoSEQ multiplex PCR. V and J calls and clone size are as listed in that table; D and trimming were resolved from the DNA. Of fewer than 80,000 clones in the sample, around 85% are singletons; the top ten hold just over 8%. In germline, CDR1 is SGHDT, CDR2 YYEEEE. This CDR3 has 15 residues. Unmatched junction bases numbered 12, after V lost 4 bases and J lost 10 bases. This clone was found a few times.

This TCR derives from a man aged 25-45 years with acute or convalescent COVID-19. The specimen sequenced was peripheral blood. The chain links TRBV5-6 to TRBJ2-2; 8 bases are a match to TRBD2. In DNA form, the CDR3 reads TGTGCCAGCAGCCCCCCCCCGGGAGGGGGTGCGGAGCTGTTTTTT. Translated, it gives CASSPPPGGGAELFF. The entire variable domain, with the rest obtained from reference TRBV5-6 and TRBJ2-2, is as follows: DAGVTQSPTHLIKTRGQQVTLRCSPKSGHDTVSWYQQALGQGPQFIFQYYEEEERQRGNFPDRFSGHQFPNYSSELNVNALLLGDSALYLCASSPPPGGGAELFFGEGSRLTVL.